These 9 T cell receptor beta chains were sequenced from one sample in a study of CD8+ T cells in alopecia areata. RNA was extracted and reverse transcribed into cDNA as the sequencing template. Repertoires were generated with immunoSEQ multiplex PCR, while TCRdb's copy carries only in-frame clones and drops some. The data show roughly 150,000 clones, 55% seen once. The sequenced sample consisted of CD4+ T cells sorted from blood. Receptors were obtained from a human donor in good health.

The chain combines TRBV7-2 with TRBJ1-5; possibly TRBD1 for D (5 bases). Germline V lookup: CDR1 SGHTA, CDR2 FQGNSA. Trimming removed 1 base from V and 4 bases from J, with 14 bases in between. The CDR3 length is 16 residues. The CDR3, as DNA: TGTGCCAGCAGCTTAGAGTTGGTCAGGGCAAATCAGCCCCAGCATTTT. Translation gives CASSLELVRANQPQHF.

This sequence joins TRBV30 and TRBJ2-5; D unresolved. The CDR3 consists of 12 residues. The germline gives CDR1 GTSNPN, CDR2 SVGIG (reference sequence). Trimming left V 1 base short and J 5 bases short, with 8 bases between. CDR3 bases: TGTGCCTGGAGTGAACTCGGGGAGACCCAGTACTTC. Translating it yields CAWSELGETQYF.

V is TRBV9 and J is TRBJ1-2; D gene ambiguous. Trimming stripped 0 bases from V and 8 bases from J, with 11 bases between. The germline V gene has CDR1 SGDLS and CDR2 YYNGEE. The length of the CDR3 is 13 residues. DNA for the CDR3: TGTGCCAGCAGCGTAGGAGATTATGGGGGCTACACCTTC. Its translation: CASSVGDYGGYTF. The full variable domain, with the rest looked up from reference TRBV9 and TRBJ1-2, is DSGVTQTPKHLITATGQRVTLRCSPRSGDLSVYWYQQSLDQGLQFLIQYYNGEERAKGNILERFSAQQFPDLHSELNLSSLELGDSALYFCASSVGDYGGYTFGSGTRLTVV.

The table lists this clone with a few counts. The chain is built from TRBV9 and TRBJ2-1; D gene unclear. Germline CDR1 SGDLS, CDR2 YYNGEE. This CDR3 comprises 13 residues. The V end was cut by 0 bases, the J end by 9 bases, with 10 bases between. The CDR3, as DNA: TGTGCCAGCAGCGTAGATATAGCTGGTGAGCAGTTCTTC. Encoded protein: CASSVDIAGEQFF.

The CDR3 protein is CSGVSGGLYNEQFF. As DNA, the CDR3 is TGCAGCGGGGTTAGCGGGGGTCTTTACAATGAGCAGTTCTTC. This sequence joins TRBV29-1 and TRBJ2-1; TRBD2 agrees at 9 bases. The V gene end was trimmed by 7 bases and the J gene end by 4 bases; junction bases not matched to a gene: 8. There are 14 residues in the CDR3. Germline V gives CDR1 SQVTM, CDR2 ANQGSEA.

Only a few counts were recorded for this clone. V usage is TRBV11-2 and J usage is TRBJ2-2; no clear D. Trimming removed 1 base at V and 4 bases at J, with 7 bases between. CDR3 size: 14 residues. The germline V gene has CDR1 SGHAT and CDR2 FQNNGV. CDR3 bases: TGTGCCAGCAGCTTAGTGCCAGGCACCGGGGAGCTGTTTTTT. Encoded protein: CASSLVPGTGELFF.

The rearrangement links TRBV5-1 to TRBJ2-7; D gene ambiguous. Germline values: CDR1 SGHRS, CDR2 YFSETQ. The CDR3 has 15 residues. Trimming took 1 base from V and 3 from J, leaving 14 bases between them. This CDR3 is CASSLSSGRGYEQYF. CDR3 nucleotides: TGCGCCAGCAGCTTGTCGTCTGGTCGAGGCTACGAGCAGTACTTC.

The genes are TRBV5-6 and TRBJ1-1; D is undetermined. The CDR3 loop spans 13 amino acids. V dropped 5 bases and J dropped 0 bases, with 8 bases sitting between them. Germline values: CDR1 SGHDT, CDR2 YYEEEE. In nucleotides, the CDR3 is TGTGCCAGCAGTGGTACCATGAACACTGAAGCTTTCTTT. This gives the protein CASSGTMNTEAFF. Using reference TRBV5-6 and TRBJ1-1 for the parts outside the CDR3, the full variable domain is DAGVTQSPTHLIKTRGQQVTLRCSPKSGHDTVSWYQQALGQGPQFIFQYYEEEERQRGNFPDRFSGHQFPNYSSELNVNALLLGDSALYLCASSGTMNTEAFFGQGTRLTVV.

This clone has a handful of counts. The chain couples TRBV2 to TRBJ2-1; D call uncertain. CDR3 length: 14 residues. Per germline, CDR1 SNHLY and CDR2 FYNNEI. Trimming took off 2 bases at V and 1 base at J, with 6 bases between the two ends. As DNA, the CDR3 is TGTGCCAGCAGTGAACGAGGATCCTACAATGAGCAGTTCTTC. Amino acid sequence: CASSERGSYNEQFF.